The text below deals with one TCR beta chain. As yet, its antigen is unknown. The record originates from a study of cytomegalovirus exposure and HLA in healthy donors. Study conclusions and caveats: For TCR beta chains, V- and J-gene trimming was later linked to a missense DCLRE1C variant. In a later analysis, several top co-occurrence clusters appeared linked to parvovirus B19, influenza, CMV and Epstein-Barr virus.

PCR involved 60 Vbeta and 13 Jbeta primers. Libraries were prepared by immunoSEQ multiplex PCR; TCRdb keeps only in-frame clonotypes and omits some of them. The sample lists around 150,000 clones; 80% were seen once. The CDR3 has 15 residues. CDR1 KGHSH and CDR2 LQKENI come from the germline V gene. Trimming left V 6 bases short and J 8 bases short, with 19 bases between. The V and J genes are TRBV18 and TRBJ1-4, with D possibly matching TRBD1 (6 bases). This TCR derives from a male donor in good health and CMV-seronegative. The sequencing input was PBMCs. CDR3 in amino acids: CASSSQGTPPEKLFF. Written as DNA, the CDR3 is TGTGCCAGCTCCTCACAGGGCACCCCGCCAGAAAAACTGTTTTTT.